The sequence of this TCR beta chain was determined in a study of cytotoxic CD8 clonotypes in ibrutinib-treated CLL (dated by TCRdb to about 2021). Notes on the research overall: In this cohort, 15 patients were treatment-naive and about a dozen were relapsed/refractory, while about 17 had unmutated IGHV. Cryopreserved peripheral blood mononuclear cells were collected before treatment, at response, and at either disease progression or sustained remission. Patients were still on ibrutinib when every remission and progressive disease sample was collected. The response samples were drawn at a median of approximately 12 months into treatment, with a range of about 6 to 40 months. An average of approximately 260,000 productive templates and 94,082 productive rearrangements was obtained per sample. Partial responses were observed in about 24 patients and complete responses in 2; after a median follow-up of 68 months, remission was maintained in around 14 patients and progression was observed in 12. Longitudinal samples were obtainable from about 30% of the roughly 90 participants in the trial.

Results the study describes overall, beyond this receptor: Lymph node repertoires were not examined, and the timing of sampling was not matched between patients in sustained remission and those whose disease progressed. Public clonotypes were found to be uncommon and were observed to contract or remain stable during treatment; the increase in clonality was shown to reflect expansion of private clonotypes at ibrutinib response. At baseline, clonality was higher than in age-matched healthy donors and showed a strong correlation with circulating CD8+ T-cell counts. At ibrutinib response clonality went up, during sustained remission it held steady, and at progression it dropped back toward baseline.

The goal of deep resolution MiSeq sequencing was a depth between 1 in 1 million and 1 in 200,000 T cells, and coverage averaged 10x per clonotype. The immunoSEQ hsTCRB Kit was used to generate the TCR beta libraries. The authors processed their data as follows. ImmunoSEQ Data Assistant and ImmunoSEQ Analyzer were used for data analysis, and V, D and J genes were assigned according to IMGT definitions. Clonality, which ranges from 0 to 1, was calculated as one minus the normalized Shannon entropy of productive rearrangement frequencies. Only overrepresented clonotypes making up at least 0.05% of each patient's repertoire were included in the public clonotype analysis. Roughly 13 age-matched healthy donor repertoires from immuneACCESS were used as controls for clonality. Not all clones reach the TCRdb copy of this immuneACCESS table, which keeps in-frame sequences only. Checked studies attribute under half of the gap to unresolved V genes and leave the rest unexplained. V and J calls and clone size are those listed in that table; D and trimming were worked out from the DNA. The sample table lists a few hundred thousand clones, 60% to 75% of them with a count of one. 15% to 17% of the sample comes from the top ten.

In the paper's terms, the time point label means: approximately 25 months on ibrutinib. For TCR beta library preparation, roughly 2 micrograms of genomic DNA was extracted from cryopreserved PBMCs. Longitudinal blood samples from CLL patients on ibrutinib monotherapy underwent high-throughput TCR beta sequencing. The patients took part in an open-label, single-center phase 2 trial of ibrutinib monotherapy. The CDR3 starts with the cysteine, ends with the phenylalanine, and has 13 residues. Of all the DNA, just the CDR3 is kept, 39 bases in frame from base 1. CDR1 SGDLS and CDR2 YYNGEE are derived from the germline V gene. V and J lose 0 bases and 2 bases, and a span of 6 bases separates them. On this clone itself: Its antigen is still unknown. Per-base quality was not reported, and no clone a single base away is much larger than it. This sample includes further DNA sequences coding for the same CDR3.

This clonotype was obtained from a human donor with chronic lymphocytic leukemia. Recombination linked TRBV9 to TRBJ2-7, with no confidently assigned D gene. The sample in question was PBMCs, obtained after 24 months of ibrutinib treatment. The CDR3 is CASSVGGTYEQYF. The DNA reads as follows: TGTGCCAGCAGCGTAGGTGGAACCTACGAGCAGTACTTC.